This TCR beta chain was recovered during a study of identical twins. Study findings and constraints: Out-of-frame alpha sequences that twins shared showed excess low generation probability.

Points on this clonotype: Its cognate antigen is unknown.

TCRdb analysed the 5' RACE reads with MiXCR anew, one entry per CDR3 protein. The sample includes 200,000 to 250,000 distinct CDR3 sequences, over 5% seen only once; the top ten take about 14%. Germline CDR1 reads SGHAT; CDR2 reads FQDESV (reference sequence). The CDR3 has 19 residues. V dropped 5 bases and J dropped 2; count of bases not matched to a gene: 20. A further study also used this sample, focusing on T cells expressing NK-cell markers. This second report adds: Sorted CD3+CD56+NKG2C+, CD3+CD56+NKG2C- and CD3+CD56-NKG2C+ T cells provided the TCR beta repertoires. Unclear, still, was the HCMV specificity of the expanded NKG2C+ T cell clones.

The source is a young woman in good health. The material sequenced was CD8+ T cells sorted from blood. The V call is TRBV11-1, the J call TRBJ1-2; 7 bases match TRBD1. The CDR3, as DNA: TGTGCCAGCAGCCACGCCGCCAAGACCGGACAGGACCAGAACTATGGCTACACCTTC. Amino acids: CASSHAAKTGQDQNYGYTF.